The rows below give T cell receptor beta chains drawn from one sample of a study of early T cells in non-severe SARS-CoV-2 infection. TCRdb ran MiXCR on the 5' RACE reads and lists one entry per CDR3 protein. The profile covers about 25,000 distinct CDR3 sequences, with 4.8% appearing a single time and just over 6.5% taken by the ten largest. Sequences were obtained from whole blood. The origin of the receptors is an adult who was a healthcare worker with PCR-confirmed SARS-CoV-2 infection or an uninfected control (not recorded which). CDR3s include the opening cysteine and the closing phenylalanine or tryptophan. Each record gives: J gene, D gene, clone size, V gene, CDR3 protein. D genes are given only for firm matches. Only some rows state a clone size, as once, few, many or a class for expanded clones.

TRBJ2-3	-	-	TRBV3-1	CASSPQRRKTDTQYF
TRBJ2-5	-	many	TRBV20-1	CSAYDPVGETQYF
TRBJ2-7	-	few	TRBV5-1	CASSILTGQGISYEQYF
TRBJ2-1	TRBD2	few	TRBV5-1	CASSLAPSGNSYNEQFF
TRBJ2-7	-	many	TRBV3-1	CASSQGHYEQYF
TRBJ2-1	TRBD2	many	TRBV5-1	CASSSQPGLESNEQFF
TRBJ2-3	TRBD2	many	TRBV5-1	CASSFRLAGVRTDTQYF
TRBJ1-2	TRBD1	many	TRBV6-6	CASSSYPGQENYGYTF
TRBJ1-1	TRBD1	many	TRBV3-1	CASSYIRGQGTEAFF
TRBJ2-1	TRBD1	many	TRBV6-5	CASSKQGVFVAYNEQFF
TRBJ2-3	-	many	TRBV30	CAWSTGVHTDTQYF
TRBJ2-7	-	few	TRBV4-1	CASSQDRQNYEQYF
TRBJ1-1	-	many	TRBV5-1	CASRPPADSFGGTEAFF
TRBJ2-3	TRBD1	many	TRBV18	CASSLSGQGTDTQYF
TRBJ1-4	-	many	TRBV7-9	CASSPTGPRYEKLFF
TRBJ2-3	-	few	TRBV11-1	CASSLSPTDTQYF
TRBJ2-5	-	many	TRBV29-1	CSVDRDQETQYF
TRBJ2-1	-	many	TRBV20-1	CSARRRVSYNEQFF
TRBJ2-3	TRBD2	-	TRBV20-1	CSARHAGGADTQYF
TRBJ1-6	-	many	TRBV7-9	CASSFSGTSASLHF
TRBJ2-3	-	many	TRBV18	CASSPRRDTDTQYF
TRBJ1-1	TRBD1	many	TRBV20-1	CSARKGQVNTEAFF
TRBJ2-7	-	many	TRBV28	CASSPNTSPRDEQYF
TRBJ2-1	-	few	TRBV5-1	CASSYNYNEQFF
TRBJ2-1	TRBD2	many	TRBV2	CASGGREKAYNEQFF
TRBJ1-1	-	-	TRBV5-1	CASRRFDTEAFF
TRBJ2-3	-	few	TRBV7-2	CASSLVEDTQYF
TRBJ2-1	TRBD2	few	TRBV7-9	CASSFSGGSNYNEQFF
TRBJ2-1	TRBD2	many	TRBV12-3/TRBV12-4	CASSLPRAGGENEQFF
TRBJ2-1	-	many	TRBV11-3	CASSLAFPDEQFF
TRBJ2-5	-	many	TRBV25-1	CASTRNLGETQYF
TRBJ2-7	TRBD2	many	TRBV27	CASSLAVPPYEQYF
TRBJ2-7	TRBD2	many	TRBV20-1	CSARDGGPGLAGTYEQYF
TRBJ2-2	-	many	TRBV6-6	CASSPPGSGNTGELFF
TRBJ1-1	-	many	TRBV9	CASSGRNTEAFF
TRBJ2-5	TRBD2	many	TRBV5-1	CASSLAITSGSQETQYF
TRBJ2-1	-	-	TRBV7-9	CASSLIRHDEQFF
TRBJ2-4	-	-	TRBV6-6	CASSYSMELLSQSNIQYF
TRBJ2-1	-	-	TRBV3-1	CASSQGSGPYNEQFF
TRBJ1-1	-	many	TRBV6-2/TRBV6-3	CASRTRDDWRTEAFF
TRBJ2-5	TRBD1	-	TRBV6-5	CASSYEYRDRDQETQYF
TRBJ2-2	-	-	TRBV30	CAWMYDRINTGELFF
TRBJ2-3	TRBD2	many	TRBV7-2	CASSSLAGILTDTQYF
TRBJ2-3	TRBD2	few	TRBV20-1	CSASLAGVTDTQYF
TRBJ2-4	-	many	TRBV7-2	CASSLGERNIQYF
TRBJ1-2	-	many	TRBV4-2	CASRRQQGGYTF